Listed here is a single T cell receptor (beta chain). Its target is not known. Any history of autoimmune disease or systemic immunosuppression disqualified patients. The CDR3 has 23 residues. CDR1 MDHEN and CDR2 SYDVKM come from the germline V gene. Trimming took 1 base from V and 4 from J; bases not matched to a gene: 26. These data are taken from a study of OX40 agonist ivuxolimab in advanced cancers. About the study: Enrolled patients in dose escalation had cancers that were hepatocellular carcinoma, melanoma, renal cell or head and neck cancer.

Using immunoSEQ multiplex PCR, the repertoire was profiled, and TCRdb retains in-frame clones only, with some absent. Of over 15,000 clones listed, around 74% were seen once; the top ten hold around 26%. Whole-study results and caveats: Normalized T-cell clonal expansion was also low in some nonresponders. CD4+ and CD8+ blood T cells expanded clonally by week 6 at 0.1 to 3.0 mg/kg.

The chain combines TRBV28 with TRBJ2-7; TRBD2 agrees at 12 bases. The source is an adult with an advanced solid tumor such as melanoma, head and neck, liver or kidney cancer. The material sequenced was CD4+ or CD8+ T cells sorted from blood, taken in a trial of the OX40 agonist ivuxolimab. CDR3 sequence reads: CASSLFQGAFETSGRGERYEQYF. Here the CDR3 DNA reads TGTGCCAGCAGTTTATTCCAGGGGGCTTTCGAGACTAGCGGGAGAGGGGAAAGATACGAGCAGTACTTC.